This T cell receptor (beta chain) was found in a study of tumor-infiltrating lymphocytes in localized non-small cell lung cancer (TCRdb year 2021). For the wider study: Patients whose samples were collected after neoadjuvant chemotherapy, as well as both smokers and never-smokers and several histologies, were included in the cohort. From each patient came resected tumor tissue plus uninvolved lung tissue from that same patient, and the uninvolved lung tissue was described as non-adjacent to the tumor. TCR sequencing was one of several integrated assays, alongside flow cytometry, multiplex immunofluorescence, RNA-seq, exome sequencing and proteomics, applied to the same patients. In total, the ICON cohort consisted of roughly 150 surgical patients with localized non-small cell lung cancer who had their tumors resected. The paired tumor versus uninvolved lung comparison of immunoSEQ T-cell fraction included under 60 patients. Study-wide conclusions, independent of this receptor: Assay coverage differed among patients according to how much tissue was available, so only a subset of the cohort had TCR sequencing. TCR-derived T-cell fraction did not differ between the flow cytometry-defined immunotypes IM1 (good prognosis) and IM2 (poor prognosis). In line with immunofluorescence CD3 counts, TCRbeta sequencing supported higher T cell infiltration in tumors compared with uninvolved lung tissue. Different pieces of the same tissue were used for different assays, so technical variation could not be separated from intratumor heterogeneity.

V ends up 1 base short and J 4 bases short, with an unmatched junction base count of 5. From its cysteine to its phenylalanine, the CDR3 spans 15 amino acids. The retained sequence is limited to the CDR3, 45 bases, with the frame set at the first base. Based on the germline V gene (reference sequence), the CDR1 and CDR2 sequences are LNHDA and SQIVND. Notes on this clone: What this receptor recognizes is not known. The sample holds no much larger clone one base away, and base qualities are not on file.

Enrollment in ICON was initiated in April 2016, and the last patient was enrolled in 2018. Fresh tumor and matched uninvolved tissue for in-depth immune analyses, including TCR sequencing, were collected from a subcohort of around 80 patients. No cell sorting was done, and TCR sequencing was instead run on DNA isolated from bulk tissue. TCR sequencing with the immunoSEQ assay provided the T-cell fraction in tumor and uninvolved lung tissue. The paper's processing steps were these. For survival analysis, patients were split into high (upper tertile) and low (lower two tertiles) T-cell fraction groups and compared by log-rank test. A signed-rank test was used to test differences in T-cell fraction between paired tumor and uninvolved lung samples. Entries here come from immuneACCESS through TCRdb and include only in-frame sequences with V and J called. Some clones fail to appear in such tables; in the studies checked, an unresolved V gene covers under half of the shortfall, and the cause of the remainder is unknown. V and J calls and clone size come straight from that table; D and trimming were deduced from the DNA. The sample has 5,500 to 8,000 clones on record, 74% of them singletons. Clones ranked in the top ten supply approximately 7.1% of the sample.

Sequenced input: uninvolved lung tissue not adjacent to the tumor. This receptor chain uses TRBV19 and TRBJ1-1; 8 central nucleotides agree with TRBD1. The receptor comes from a human donor with non-small cell lung cancer. The CDR3 in this case is CASSIGATGGTEAFF. The DNA is as follows: TGTGCCAGTAGTATAGGAGCTACAGGGGGCACTGAAGCTTTCTTT.